The text below deals with one T cell receptor (beta chain). Looked up from germline, CDR1 is MNHEY and CDR2 is SMNVEV (reference sequence). CDR3 length: 13 residues. V dropped 0 bases and J dropped 5 bases, with 5 bases sitting between them. The data were obtained in a study of control samples from healthy donors and cancer patients. Only in-frame clones appear in the TCRdb table, and some are missing; sequencing was by immunoSEQ multiplex PCR. The repertoire has about 85,000 clones, 89% of them found once; the top ten carry 5.5%. The TCR was taken from a man aged 45 to 65 in good health. The sample comprised blood. The chain has TRBV27 and TRBJ1-5; D unresolved. Written as DNA, the CDR3 is TGTGCCAGCAGTTTATCCGGGCATCAGCCCCAGCATTTT. Protein sequence: CASSLSGHQPQHF.